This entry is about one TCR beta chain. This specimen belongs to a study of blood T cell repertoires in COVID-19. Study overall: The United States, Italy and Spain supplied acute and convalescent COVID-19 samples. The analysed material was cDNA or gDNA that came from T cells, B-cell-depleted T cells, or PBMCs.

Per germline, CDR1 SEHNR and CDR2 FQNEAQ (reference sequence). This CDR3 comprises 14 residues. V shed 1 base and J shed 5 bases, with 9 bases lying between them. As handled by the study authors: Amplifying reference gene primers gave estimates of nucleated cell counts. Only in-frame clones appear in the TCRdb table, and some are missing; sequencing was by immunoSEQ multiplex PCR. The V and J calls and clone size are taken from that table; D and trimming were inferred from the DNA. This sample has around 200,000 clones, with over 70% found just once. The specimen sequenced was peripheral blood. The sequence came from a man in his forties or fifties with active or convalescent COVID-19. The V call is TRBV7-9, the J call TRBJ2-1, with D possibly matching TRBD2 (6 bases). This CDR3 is CASSLEWRDNEQFF. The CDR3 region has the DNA TGTGCCAGCAGCTTAGAATGGAGGGACAATGAGCAGTTCTTC.